The 8 T cell receptor beta chains in this list originate from one sample, sequenced in a study of breast tumors, draining lymph nodes, adjacent tissues. TCRdb processed the multiplex PCR reads anew with MiXCR; each CDR3 protein has one entry. The table has some 170,000 distinct CDR3 sequences, about 34% seen once; the top ten hold about 4.1%. Samples came from axillary lymph nodes draining the breast cancer. Sequenced material: axillary lymph node tissue. The receptors come from a female donor with breast cancer. Some clones in this sample may be carry-over from other donors' samples.

This clonotype has a count of ten or more. The chain joins TRBV7-9 to TRBJ2-3; no clear D. The ends were cut back, 5 bases at V and 0 bases at J, with 15 bases in the middle. CDR1 is SEHNR and CDR2 is FQNEAQ in the germline V gene (reference sequence). The CDR3 is 16 amino acids. The CDR3 nucleotides read TGTGCCAGCAGCCCTGGGTTAGCTCTTAGCACAGATACGCAGTATTTT. It codes for CASSPGLALSTDTQYF.

The V gene is TRBV6-6, the J gene TRBJ1-1; no clear D. Trimming pared 10 bases from V and 0 bases from J, leaving 6 bases between. Germline-derived CDR1 and CDR2 are MNHNY and SVGAGI (reference sequence). This CDR3 region has 11 residues. The CDR3 DNA sequence: TGTGCCATTGGACTGAACACTGAAGCTTTCTTT. Protein: CAIGLNTEAFF.

The table lists this clonotype with a count of one. Here the CDR3 DNA reads TGTGCCACCAGCAGTGCTCAGGGACTAACCTCCTACGAGCAGTACTTC. Translating it yields CATSSAQGLTSYEQYF. The chain links TRBV15 to TRBJ2-7, with 7 bases lining up with TRBD2. Germline V gene sequence: CDR1 LNHNV, CDR2 YYDKDF (reference sequence). The junction had 8 bases not matched to a gene; V was cut back by 3 bases and J by 0 bases. The CDR3 has 16 amino acids. Complete variable domain (other parts from reference TRBV15 and TRBJ2-7): DAMVIQNPRYQVTQFGKPVTLSCSQTLNHNVMYWYQQKSSQAPKLLFHYYDKDFNNEADTPDNFQSRRPNTSFCFLDIRSPGLGDTAMYLCATSSAQGLTSYEQYFGPGTRLTVT.

This clonotype has at least ten counts. V and J are TRBV4-1 and TRBJ2-3, with D possibly matching TRBD2 (6 bases). V was trimmed by 0 bases and J by 2 bases, leaving 18 bases between them. Germline V CDR1 and CDR2: MGHRA, YSYEKL. CDR3 length: 18 amino acids. CDR3 loop: CASSQDPPAGRHTDTQYF. In DNA form, the CDR3 reads TGCGCCAGCAGCCAAGATCCCCCTGCAGGGAGGCACACAGATACGCAGTATTTT.

This clonotype was detected ten times or more. V is TRBV25-1 and J is TRBJ1-1; D not resolved. Germline V gene data show CDR1 as MGHDK and CDR2 as SYGVNS. This CDR3 spans 15 amino acids. V gave up 3 bases and J gave up 3 bases, with 14 bases separating them. The CDR3 region has the DNA TGTGCCAGCAGTGATCCGTCTGGCAGGTACACTGAAGCTTTCTTT. Translated, it gives CASSDPSGRYTEAFF.

The V call is TRBV20-1, the J call TRBJ2-3, with 12 positions matching TRBD2. This CDR3 is 14 amino acids long. CDR1 DFQATT and CDR2 SNEGSKA come from the germline V gene (reference sequence). V lost 5 bases and J lost 6; bases outside the gene matches: 6. The CDR3 DNA follows: TGCAGTGCTCTAAGACTAGCGGGAGCCGATACGCAGTATTTT. Its translation is CSALRLAGADTQYF.

This clonotype was counted at least ten times. The gene calls are TRBV4-2 and TRBJ1-2; D is unclear. Germline V CDR1 and CDR2: LGHNA, YNFKEQ. Trimming removed 0 bases from V and 0 bases from J, with 11 bases in between. The CDR3 runs 16 residues. DNA of the CDR3: TGTGCCAGCAGCCAAGATCAACCGGGTCCTAACTATGGCTACACCTTC. Translated: CASSQDQPGPNYGYTF.

Note on this clonotype: A much larger clone differs by one base, so this may be a read error. The chain carries TRBV5-4 and TRBJ1-2, with a weak D call TRBD1 (5 bases). The CDR3 totals 15 residues. The germline V gene has CDR1 SGHNT and CDR2 YYREEE (reference sequence). V was clipped by 7 bases and J by 4 bases, with 20 bases between them. The CDR3 nucleotides are TGTGCCAGCGCGGGGAACCAAGCAGGGCTCTATGGCTACACCTTC. This encodes CASAGNQAGLYGYTF. The entire variable domain, with the rest obtained from reference TRBV5-4 and TRBJ1-2, is as follows: ETGVTQSPTHLIKTRGQQVTLRCSSQSGHNTVSWYQQALGQGPQFIFQYYREEENGRGNFPPRFSGLQFPNYSSELNVNALELDDSALYLCASAGNQAGLYGYTFGSGTRLTVV.